This TCR beta chain appears in the sequencing data of a study of tumor-infiltrating lymphocytes in localized non-small cell lung cancer. The CDR3 extends over 13 amino acids. Germline assignment: CDR1 MGHRA and CDR2 YSYEKL. V lost 0 bases to trimming and J lost 7 bases, with 6 bases between them. Sequencing was performed with immunoSEQ multiplex PCR; in TCRdb, only in-frame clones are kept and a portion is missing. The top ten clones hold approximately 14% of a sample with tens of thousands of clones, just under 70% of them seen once. The source of this sequence is a human donor with non-small cell lung cancer. The source material was lung tumor tissue. The chain carries TRBV4-1 and TRBJ1-4; D uncertain. Here the CDR3 reads CASSQEGREKLFF. In nucleotides, the CDR3 is TGCGCCAGCAGCCAAGAAGGGCGTGAAAAACTGTTTTTT.